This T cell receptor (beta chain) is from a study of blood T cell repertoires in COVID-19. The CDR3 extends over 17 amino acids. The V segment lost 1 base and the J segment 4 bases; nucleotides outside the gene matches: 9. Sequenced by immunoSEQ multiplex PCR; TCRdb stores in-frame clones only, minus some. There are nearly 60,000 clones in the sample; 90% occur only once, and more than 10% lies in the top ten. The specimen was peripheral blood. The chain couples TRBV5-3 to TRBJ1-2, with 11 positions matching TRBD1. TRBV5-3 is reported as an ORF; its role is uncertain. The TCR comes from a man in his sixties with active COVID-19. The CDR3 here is CARSLLPGQGVVYGYTF. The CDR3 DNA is TGTGCCAGAAGCTTGTTACCGGGACAGGGGGTGGTCTATGGCTACACCTTC.